This T cell receptor (beta chain) was recorded in a study of T-cell memory formation after mild COVID-19. This clonotype was picked up many times. TCRdb called the 5' RACE reads again in MiXCR, with one record for every CDR3 protein. This table has roughly 410,000 distinct CDR3 sequences, roughly 26% appearing once. Germline loops: CDR1 SQVTM, CDR2 ANQGSEA. The CDR3 consists of 13 residues. Unmatched junction bases numbered 4, after V lost 4 bases and J lost 3 bases. This rearrangement joins TRBV29-1 to TRBJ1-2; TRBD1 matches at 8 bases. The sample comprised PBMCs or a T cell subset sorted from them (not recorded which). The clonotype originates from an adult woman who had mild COVID-19 (a few samples of this study predate the infection). Cell type and time point are not known. The CDR3 spells CSVGTGIHYGYTF. CDR3 sequence (DNA): TGCAGCGTTGGGACAGGGATTCACTATGGCTACACCTTC.